Given below is one T cell receptor (beta chain) in context. Amplification used 60 Vbeta primers and 13 Jbeta primers. Assay: immunoSEQ multiplex PCR; the TCRdb copy retains only in-frame clones and omits some. The sample consists of about 190,000 clones, around 79% of them appearing once. The data belong to a study of cytomegalovirus exposure and HLA in healthy donors. This CDR3 has 14 amino acids. The V gene's germline CDR1 is LNHDA and CDR2 SQIVND (reference sequence). Trimming took 4 bases from V and 4 from J; bases not matched to a gene: 2. Sequencing used PBMCs. The sequence was collected from a woman under 30 in good health and CMV-seronegative. V is TRBV19 and J is TRBJ2-1; 9 bases fit TRBD2. The CDR3 loop reads CASSSSGGYNEQFF. As DNA, the CDR3 is TGTGCCAGTAGTAGTAGCGGGGGTTACAATGAGCAGTTCTTC.